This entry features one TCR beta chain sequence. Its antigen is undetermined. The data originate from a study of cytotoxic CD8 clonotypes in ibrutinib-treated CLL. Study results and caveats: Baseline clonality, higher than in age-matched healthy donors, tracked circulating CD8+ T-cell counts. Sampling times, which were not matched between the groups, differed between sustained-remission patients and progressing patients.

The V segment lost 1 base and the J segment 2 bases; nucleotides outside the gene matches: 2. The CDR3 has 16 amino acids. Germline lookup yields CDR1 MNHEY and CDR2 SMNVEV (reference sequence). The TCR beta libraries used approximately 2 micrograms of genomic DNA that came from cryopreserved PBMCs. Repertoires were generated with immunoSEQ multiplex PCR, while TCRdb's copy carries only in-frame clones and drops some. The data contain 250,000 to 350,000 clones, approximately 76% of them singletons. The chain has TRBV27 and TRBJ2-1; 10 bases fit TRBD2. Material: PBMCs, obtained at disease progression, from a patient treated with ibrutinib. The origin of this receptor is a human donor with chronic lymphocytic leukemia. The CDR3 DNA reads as TGTGCCAGCAGTTTATATAGCGGGAGGCCCTACAATGAGCAGTTCTTC. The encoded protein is CASSLYSGRPYNEQFF.